The clone carrying this T cell receptor (beta chain) was seen many times. Antigen: not known. The sample is drawn from a study of T cells in Graves' hyperthyroidism and ophthalmopathy. Study results and caveats: Most thyroid clonotypes that were expanded above 0.001 also turned up in blood.

CDR3 length equals 11 residues. In germline, CDR1 is MDHEN, CDR2 SYDVKM. Trimming removed 6 bases from V and 7 bases from J, with 9 bases in between. It was RNA transcripts that yielded the amplified TCR beta CDR3 regions. The primer set for the first-round RT-PCR of the TCR CDR3 was HTBI. TCRdb itself ran the multiplex PCR reads through MiXCR, one entry per CDR3 protein. The sample contains 380,000 or so distinct CDR3 sequences, approximately 20% of which appear only once. This receptor was identified in a woman between 18 and 30 years old with Graves' hyperthyroidism. The V call is TRBV28, the J call TRBJ2-5; D unclear. Sequencing was performed on blood. DNA for the CDR3: TGTGCCAGCAGCCCTTCAGGGACCCAGTACTTC. It specifies CASSPSGTQYF. The complete variable domain, with remaining parts taken from reference TRBV28 and TRBJ2-5, reads DVKVTQSSRYLVKRTGEKVFLECVQDMDHENMFWYRQDPGLGLRLIYFSYDVKMKEKGDIPEGYSVSREKKERFSLILESASTNQTSMYLCASSPSGTQYFGPGTRLLVL.